The 19 T cell receptor beta chains given below trace back to one sample, sequenced in a study of blood T cell repertoires in COVID-19. Clones were read by immunoSEQ multiplex PCR, and TCRdb kept only the in-frame ones, dropping some. The sample yields 93,000 or so clones, roughly 85% seen once. Sequenced sample: peripheral blood. These receptors all stem from a man in his fifties or sixties in a cohort sampled during active COVID-19.

The chain combines TRBV6-1 with TRBJ2-3, with 9 bases that match TRBD1. This CDR3 is built from 19 residues. V shed 2 bases and J 4 bases; nucleotides not matched to a gene: 16. In germline, CDR1 is MNHNS, CDR2 SASEGT. CDR3 DNA: TGTGCCAGCAGTGAACTTCGAGACAGGGGGTTGCCACGGCCAGATACGCAGTATTTT. This codes for CASSELRDRGLPRPDTQYF.

V is TRBV5-1 and J is TRBJ2-5; 9 nucleotides match TRBD1. CDR3 length equals 14 residues. Germline loops: CDR1 SGHRS, CDR2 YFSETQ. V lost 7 bases to trimming and J lost 2 bases; unmatched junction nucleotides: 6. The CDR3 DNA is TGCGCCAGCGCGACAGGGGGTACTCAAGAGACCCAGTACTTC. Its protein is CASATGGTQETQYF.

The chain combines TRBV28 with TRBJ2-1, with TRBD2 matching over 7 bases. Per germline, CDR1 MDHEN and CDR2 SYDVKM. The CDR3 runs to 14 residues. V was pared by 8 bases and J by 5 bases, with 9 bases of the junction left unmatched. The CDR3 nucleotides read TGTGCCAGCCATGGGGGGGGTCCTCACAATGAGCAGTTCTTC. This codes for CASHGGGPHNEQFF.

The genes are TRBV7-6 and TRBJ1-3; the match to TRBD1 covers 9 bases. Per the germline V gene, CDR1 is SGHVS and CDR2 is FNYEAQ. The junction had 0 bases not matched to a gene; V was cut back by 1 base and J by 2 bases. This CDR3 comprises 15 residues. The CDR3 loop is CASSLGQGAGNTIYF. The CDR3 DNA reads as TGTGCCAGCAGCTTAGGACAGGGGGCTGGAAACACCATATATTTT.

This clone turned up a few times. The chain combines TRBV7-9 with TRBJ1-5; no firm D call. Per the germline V gene, CDR1 is SEHNR and CDR2 is FQNEAQ (reference sequence). This CDR3 is 14 amino acids long. V was cut by 5 bases and J by 9 bases, with 17 bases left in between. CDR3 DNA sequence: TGTGCCAGCAGCCCCAGCGAGGCAATCATGCCCCAGCATTTT. It encodes CASSPSEAIMPQHF.

The chain has TRBV7-9 and TRBJ1-4, with 10 positions matching TRBD1. Germline lookup yields CDR1 SEHNR and CDR2 FQNEAQ (reference sequence). CDR3 length: 14 amino acids. V dropped 5 bases and J dropped 5; count of bases not matched to a gene: 2. The CDR3, as DNA: TGTGCCAGCAGCCCGGGACAGGGGAATGAAAAACTGTTTTTT. This translates into CASSPGQGNEKLFF.

The rearrangement links TRBV7-8 to TRBJ1-2, with a possible D match to TRBD1 (6 bases). V shed 4 bases and J shed 3 bases, with 18 bases lying between them. CDR1 and CDR2 (germline): SGHVS, FQNEAQ. This CDR3 contains 16 residues. The CDR3 is CASSSPGRGGDYGYTF. The CDR3 DNA reads as TGTGCCAGCAGCTCCCCGGGGAGGGGGGGCGACTATGGCTACACCTTC.

This clone turned up a few times. Distinct nucleotide sequences in the sample also encode this CDR3. The chain is built from TRBV6-1 and TRBJ2-3; possible D gene TRBD1, 7 bases. Germline CDR1 MNHNS, CDR2 SASEGT. The CDR3 runs to 15 residues. V was clipped by 2 bases and J by 1 base, with 10 bases between them. CDR3 sequence reads: CASSESRGGTDTQYF. CDR3 nucleotides: TGTGCCAGCAGTGAATCCAGGGGGGGCACAGATACGCAGTATTTT.

The chain employs TRBV29-1 and TRBJ2-5; a weak D match, TRBD2 (6 bases). This CDR3 has 12 amino acids. Trimming took off 1 base at V and 4 bases at J, with 7 bases between the two ends. CDR1 and CDR2 from the germline V gene are SQVTM and ANQGSEA. DNA for the CDR3: TGCAGCGTTGAAGGCGGGGCAGAGACCCAGTACTTC. It is translated as CSVEGGAETQYF.

This clone has only one observation. The V call is TRBV11-2, the J call TRBJ1-5, with D unclear. The CDR3 length is 14 residues. V dropped 0 bases and J dropped 2 bases, with 5 bases sitting between them. Germline values: CDR1 SGHAT, CDR2 FQNNGV. The CDR3 loop reads CASSLDTGNQPQHF. The CDR3, as DNA: TGTGCCAGCAGCTTAGACACAGGCAATCAGCCCCAGCATTTT.

This clone showed up just a few times. V usage is TRBV5-4 and J usage is TRBJ1-3, with 10 bases identical to TRBD1. The CDR3 totals 19 residues. V dropped 2 bases and J dropped 2; count of bases not matched to a gene: 13. The germline V gene encodes CDR1 SGHNT and CDR2 YYREEE (reference sequence). The DNA for the CDR3 is TGTGCCAGCAGCTTCCATCCCGGGACAGGGGTCTCTGCTGGAAACACCATATATTTT. Its protein product is CASSFHPGTGVSAGNTIYF.

V gene TRBV18 combines with J gene TRBJ2-7, with a weak D call TRBD2 (6 bases). The V gene's germline CDR1 is KGHSH and CDR2 LQKENI. This CDR3 comprises 15 residues. Deletions cut 1 base from V and 0 bases from J, with 10 bases between. Written as DNA, the CDR3 is TGTGCCAGCTCACCACGGAGGGTGGGCTCCTACGAGCAGTACTTC. It encodes CASSPRRVGSYEQYF.

V gene TRBV15 combines with J gene TRBJ1-5, with 7 positions matching TRBD1. Germline trimming cut 3 bases from V and 6 bases from J; bases unmatched to any gene: 8. This CDR3 spans 15 amino acids. The germline V gene encodes CDR1 LNHNV and CDR2 YYDKDF (reference sequence). The CDR3: CATSSLQGSAQPQHF. The CDR3 nucleotides are TGTGCCACCAGCAGTTTACAGGGGTCGGCTCAGCCCCAGCATTTT.

This clone was counted many times. The rearrangement links TRBV6-2 or TRBV6-3 to TRBJ2-7, with TRBD1 matching 9 bases. The CDR3 length is 15 residues. V was clipped by 5 bases and J by 7 bases; unmatched bases: 12. CDR1 and CDR2 from the germline V gene are MNHEY and SVGEGT. DNA for the CDR3: TGTGCCAGCAGTCGCGGGGACAGGGCAATGTGGGAGCAGTACTTC. This codes for CASSRGDRAMWEQYF.

This chain uses TRBV18 with TRBJ2-5, with 14 bases aligning to TRBD2. Germline V gives CDR1 KGHSH, CDR2 LQKENI. The CDR3 has 17 amino acids. V lost 4 bases, J lost 2 bases, and 6 bases stayed unmatched. CDR3 sequence: CASSQTSGGAGQETQYF. Written as DNA, the CDR3 is TGTGCCAGCTCACAGACTAGCGGGGGGGCCGGACAAGAGACCCAGTACTTC.

The rearrangement links TRBV5-1 to TRBJ2-1, with 9 bases aligning to TRBD1. V lost 3 bases and J lost 0; bases outside the gene matches: 1. CDR1 is SGHRS, CDR2 YFSETQ, per germline. This CDR3 has 15 residues. Written as DNA, the CDR3 is TGCGCCAGCAGCTCGGGACAGGGCTCCTACAATGAGCAGTTCTTC. It is translated as CASSSGQGSYNEQFF.

This clone was seen a few times. This chain uses TRBV12-3 or TRBV12-4 with TRBJ2-1; D remains unclear. V lost 1 base and J 9 bases, leaving 7 bases between the germline ends. The CDR3 is 12 residues long. CDR3 region: CASSLGLGEQFF. The CDR3 DNA follows: TGTGCCAGCAGTTTAGGGCTTGGTGAGCAGTTCTTC.

The CDR3 is CASSSGQGNYGYTF. Here the CDR3 DNA reads TGTGCCAGCAGCTCGGGACAGGGAAACTATGGCTACACCTTC. V gene TRBV7-2 combines with J gene TRBJ1-2, with TRBD1 matching over 9 bases. Per germline, CDR1 SGHTA and CDR2 FQGNSA. This CDR3 comprises 14 residues. V was clipped by 4 bases and J by 2 bases; unmatched bases: 2.

The chain is built from TRBV7-2 and TRBJ2-1; 8 nucleotides line up with TRBD1. CDR3 length equals 13 residues. The V gene end was trimmed by 3 bases and the J gene end by 7 bases; junction bases not matched to a gene: 2. Germline CDR1 is SGHTA and CDR2 is FQGNSA. DNA of the CDR3: TGTGCCAGCAGCTTGACAGGGGAGAATGAGCAGTTCTTC. Its protein product is CASSLTGENEQFF.